Following are 20 T cell receptor beta chains from one sample sequenced in a study of immune characterization of retroperitoneal liposarcoma (dated by TCRdb to 2018 to 2020). Libraries were made using PCR. The sequencing machine was a NextSeq 500. TCRdb handled the public reads itself, with Q25 trimming in fastp and clone calling in MiXCR, and kept productive beta chains. Rows are unified per CDR3 protein, each entry keeping the most common DNA and genes. The sample table records around 20,000 distinct CDR3 sequences; 37% of these occur just once. Around 7.4% of the sample comes from the top ten. The sequenced sample consisted of blood. The receptors here all came from a male donor with retroperitoneal liposarcoma.

The V gene is TRBV11-3, the J gene TRBJ2-4; tentatively, D is TRBD1 (6 bases). The CDR3 has 15 residues. The V gene's germline CDR1 is SGHNT and CDR2 YENEEA. Trimming stripped 3 bases from V and 13 bases from J, with 22 bases between. CDR3 sequence: CASSLGHQGSNEQYF. The CDR3 DNA is TGTGCCAGCAGCTTGGGACATCAGGGGTCCAATGAGCAGTACTTC.

This clonotype was observed once. The V call is TRBV6-1, the J call TRBJ2-5; 7 bases map to TRBD2. Trimming removed 11 bases from V and 4 bases from J; junction bases left unmatched: 10. The CDR3 has 13 residues. Per the germline V gene, CDR1 is MNHNS and CDR2 is SASEGT. CDR3 region: CAVGGGGGETQYF. The CDR3 DNA reads TGTGCCGTGGGGGGGGGAGGAGGAGAGACCCAGTACTTC.

This clonotype is large (0.1 to 1%) in the sample. V is TRBV6-1 and J is TRBJ2-4; 7 nucleotides match TRBD2. The CDR3 consists of 14 residues. Germline CDR1 is MNHNS and CDR2 is SASEGT. V dropped 5 bases and J dropped 0; count of bases not matched to a gene: 1. CDR3 region: CASSSGIAKNIQYF. The CDR3 region has the DNA TGTGCCAGCAGTAGCGGGATAGCCAAAAACATTCAGTACTTC.

The chain carries TRBV12-3 or TRBV12-4 and TRBJ2-5, with TRBD2 matching 11 bases. Judging by the DNA end, TRBJ2-7 fits better; the J call may be wrong. This CDR3 comprises 14 residues. The CDR3 coding sequence is TGTGCCAGCAGCCCAGGACTAGCGGGCTACGAGCAGTACTTC. Translation: CASSPGLAGYEQYF.

At least ten counts were recorded for this clonotype. The J gene is TRBJ1-2, the V gene TRBV7-6, with 10 bases that match TRBD1. The CDR3 loop spans 15 amino acids. V shed 7 bases, J shed 3 bases, and the junction held 8 bases outside the gene matches. CDR1 SGHVS and CDR2 FNYEAQ come from the germline V gene. The CDR3 loop is CASKLGTGEDYGYTF. The DNA for the CDR3 is TGTGCCAGCAAACTCGGGACAGGGGAAGACTATGGCTACACCTTC.

This clonotype showed up many times. This chain connects TRBV7-6 to TRBJ2-2, with D tentatively TRBD1 or TRBD2 (5 bases each). Germline V lookup: CDR1 SGHVS, CDR2 FNYEAQ. With 5 bases removed from V and 1 base from J, the gap between germline ends came to 14 bases. CDR3 length: 16 amino acids. For the CDR3, the DNA is TGTGCCAGCAGCCCGAAGGGTGGGGGGAACACCGGGGAGCTGTTTTTT. This gives the protein CASSPKGGGNTGELFF.

The chain carries TRBV7-8 and TRBJ1-3; perhaps TRBD1 as D (5 bases). This CDR3 contains 16 residues. Trimming took 2 bases from V and 2 from J, leaving 13 bases between them. Looked up from germline, CDR1 is SGHVS and CDR2 is FQNEAQ. The CDR3 spells CASSLKATETGNTIYF. For the CDR3, the DNA is TGTGCCAGCAGCTTAAAAGCGACAGAGACTGGAAACACCATATATTTT.

The sample holds a few counts of this clonotype. This rearrangement joins TRBV7-2 to TRBJ2-1; 7 nucleotides agree with TRBD1. V lost 7 bases and J lost 1; bases outside the gene matches: 16. This CDR3 is built from 18 residues. The germline gives CDR1 SGHTA, CDR2 FQGNSA. CDR3 DNA: TGTGCCAGCACCCTTAGGGCCTACAGGGGCTTGTCCTACAATGAGCAGTTCTTC. Translation: CASTLRAYRGLSYNEQFF.

By its share, this clonotype is medium-sized. V gene TRBV6-1 combines with J gene TRBJ2-7; the match to TRBD1 covers 9 bases. Germline CDR1 reads MNHNS; CDR2 reads SASEGT. After removal of 5 bases from V and 3 bases from J, the junction contained 11 bases not matched to a gene. The CDR3 covers 16 residues. CDR3 in amino acids: CASSSYRDREIYEQYF. The CDR3 bases are TGTGCCAGCAGTTCCTACCGGGACAGGGAGATCTACGAGCAGTACTTC.

The table lists this clonotype with a few counts. The chain recombines TRBV11-1 with TRBJ2-3; the D gene is possibly TRBD1 (6 bases). CDR1 and CDR2 from the germline V gene are SGHAT and FQDESV (reference sequence). This CDR3 comprises 12 residues. The CDR3: CATGISYNEQYF. As DNA, the CDR3 is TGTGCAACAGGGATCTCCTACAATGAGCAGTATTTT.

This chain uses TRBV11-2 with TRBJ2-7; tentatively, D is TRBD2 (5 bases). The CDR3 has 15 residues. Trimming left V 0 bases short and J 2 bases short, with 11 bases between. Germline V gives CDR1 SGHAT, CDR2 FQNNGV. In nucleotides, the CDR3 is TGTGCCAGCAGCTTAGATCACGGGGTGCCCTACGAGCAGTACTTC. Translated: CASSLDHGVPYEQYF.

The table lists this clonotype with many counts. The chain uses TRBV6-6 and TRBJ2-3, with TRBD1 matching over 7 bases. The CDR3 is 14 residues long. Per germline, CDR1 MNHNY and CDR2 SVGAGI (reference sequence). Unmatched junction bases numbered 4, after V lost 6 bases and J lost 1 base. The CDR3 coding sequence is TGTGCCAGCAGGAGGACAGGAGGCACAGATACGCAGTATTTT. Its protein product is CASRRTGGTDTQYF.

In its sample, this clonotype was seen many times. The chain links TRBV7-6 to TRBJ2-1; 10 nucleotides match TRBD2. The germline V gene has CDR1 SGHVS and CDR2 FNYEAQ. This CDR3 is built from 17 residues. Germline trimming cut 0 bases from V and 6 bases from J; bases unmatched to any gene: 8. The CDR3 DNA reads TGTGCCAGCAGCTTAGCGATTGGTCTAGCGGGAGTCAATGAGCAGTTCTTC. It is translated as CASSLAIGLAGVNEQFF.

CDR3 sequence: CASSLMPTDTQYF. CDR3 sequence (DNA): TGTGCCAGCAGCTTAATGCCCACAGATACGCAGTATTTT. V usage is TRBV7-2 and J usage is TRBJ2-3; D remains unclear. CDR3 length equals 13 residues. The germline V and J ends were trimmed by 2 bases and 2 bases, with 5 bases remaining between them. Germline CDR1 and CDR2: SGHTA and FQGNSA.

The chain recombines TRBV6-6 with TRBJ1-1, with D tentatively TRBD1 (5 bases). This CDR3 contains 16 residues. Per the germline V gene, CDR1 is MNHNY and CDR2 is SVGAGI (reference sequence). V lost 2 bases, J lost 0 bases, and 13 bases lay in between. In nucleotides, the CDR3 is TGTGCCAGCAGTTACCGCAGGGAAACCCTGAACACTGAAGCTTTCTTT. This translates into CASSYRRETLNTEAFF.

About this clonotype: In this CDR3 the conserved last residue, phenylalanine or tryptophan, is missing, so a read error is likely. In DNA, the CDR3 is TGTGCCAGCAGCCCAACTGTAAGGAATGAGCAGTACTCC. Encoded protein: CASSPTVRNEQYS. The chain recombines TRBV11-3 with TRBJ2-4; D is undetermined. Between the trimmed V and J ends, which lost 5 bases and 13 bases, there was a span of 18 bases. CDR3 length: 13 residues. Per germline, CDR1 SGHNT and CDR2 YENEEA.

By sample share, this clonotype is medium-sized. This chain uses TRBV7-2 with TRBJ2-1, with D tentatively TRBD2 (6 bases). The closer fit of TRBJ2-7 to the DNA end suggests the J call may be wrong. This CDR3 comprises 15 residues. The germline gives CDR1 SGHTA, CDR2 FQGNSA. This chain's CDR3 is CASSLDGGAYNEQYF. The CDR3 coding sequence is TGTGCCAGCAGCTTAGATGGCGGGGCCTACAATGAGCAGTACTTC.

By share of the sample, this clonotype is medium-sized (0.01 to 0.1%). The chain couples TRBV11-2 to TRBJ2-5; 9 nucleotides line up with TRBD2. Per germline, CDR1 SGHAT and CDR2 FQNNGV. With 0 bases clipped from V and 4 bases from J, the junction kept 6 bases outside the gene matches. This CDR3 spans 16 amino acids. In DNA form, the CDR3 reads TGTGCCAGCAGCTTAGAAGGTAGCGGGAGAGGAGAGACCCAGTACTTC. Its protein is CASSLEGSGRGETQYF.

This sequence joins TRBV6-1 and TRBJ2-3, with TRBD2 matching 10 bases. The CDR3 is 16 residues long. With V trimmed by 6 bases and J by 3 bases, 9 bases remained unmatched. The germline V gene encodes CDR1 MNHNS and CDR2 SASEGT. The chain's CDR3 is CASRLSLTSGTDTQYF. The CDR3 DNA reads as TGTGCCAGCAGACTCTCCTTGACTAGCGGGACAGATACGCAGTATTTT.

V usage is TRBV6-6 and J usage is TRBJ2-3; maybe TRBD1 (5 bases). The J call could be wrong; TRBJ2-5 is a better fit for the DNA end. Germline V gene lookup returns CDR1 MNHNY and CDR2 SVGAGI (reference sequence). This CDR3 has 14 residues. The CDR3 DNA is TGTGCCAGCAAAAGACCAGGGTCCGAAGAGACCCAGTACTTC. It translates to CASKRPGSEETQYF.